This T cell receptor (beta chain) stems from a study of regulatory T cells in long-lasting Graves disease. The TCR beta library used iRepertoire HTBI primers with Arm-PCR amplification of CDR3. Methods used by the authors: Identification of gene segments yielded 60 or so TRBV and about 14 TRBJ across samples. TCRdb processed the multiplex PCR reads anew with MiXCR; each CDR3 protein has one entry. The V and J calls, along with clone size, are taken from TCRdb and not from the paper's own processing. Of some 440,000 distinct CDR3 sequences detected, about 20% appear once; the ten largest clones hold 7% to 9.5%. V shed 5 bases and J shed 6 bases, with 15 bases lying between them. This CDR3 region has 14 residues. Germline V gene lookup returns CDR1 MDHEN and CDR2 SYDVKM. Described time point: persistent/refractory GD, antithyroid drugs over 5 years with positive TRAb. Scientists built the TCR library using RNA that was extracted from PBMCs.

Sequencing used peripheral blood mononuclear cells (PBMCs), obtained when the disease was refractory, from a patient treated with antithyroid drugs. The chain recombines TRBV28 with TRBJ2-3; weak D call: TRBD1 (6 bases). The receptor's source is a female donor with Graves disease. The CDR3 loop is CASSKWDKEDTQYF. The DNA of the CDR3 is TGTGCCAGCAGTAAATGGGACAAGGAGGATACGCAGTATTTT.